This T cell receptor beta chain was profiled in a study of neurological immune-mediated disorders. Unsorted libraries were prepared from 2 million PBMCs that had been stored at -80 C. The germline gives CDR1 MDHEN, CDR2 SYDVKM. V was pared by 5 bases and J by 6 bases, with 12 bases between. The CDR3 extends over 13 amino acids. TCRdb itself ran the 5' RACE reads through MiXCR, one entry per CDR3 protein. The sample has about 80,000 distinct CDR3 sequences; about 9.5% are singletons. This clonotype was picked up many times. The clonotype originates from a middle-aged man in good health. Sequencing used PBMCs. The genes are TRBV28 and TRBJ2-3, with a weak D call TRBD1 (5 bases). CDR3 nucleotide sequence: TGTGCCAGCAGTGACAGCGCGGCGGATACGCAGTATTTT. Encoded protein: CASSDSAADTQYF.